These 29 T cell receptor beta chains came from one sample sequenced in a study of a mutant IDH1 vaccine in newly diagnosed glioma. Assay used: immunoSEQ multiplex PCR; TCRdb lists only in-frame clones, some missing. Of around 41,000 clones listed, roughly nine tenths are singletons. These receptors are not linked to any known antigen. Time point indicated: week 35, safety follow-up. Each vaccine dose was 300 ug of mutant IDH1 20-mer peptide, with topical imiquimod. This material consisted of PBMCs, taken from a glioma patient whose treatment included an IDH1 peptide vaccine. The receptors come from a man aged 40-49 years with glioma.

V gene TRBV9 combines with J gene TRBJ2-1; D unresolved. CDR1 and CDR2 (germline): SGDLS, YYNGEE. V gave up 0 bases and J gave up 6 bases, with 10 bases separating them. The CDR3 runs to 14 residues. CDR3 sequence: CASSVATVGNEQFF. CDR3 DNA: TGTGCCAGCAGCGTAGCTACAGTTGGCAATGAGCAGTTCTTC.

The sample holds a few counts of this clone. This chain uses TRBV4-2 with TRBJ2-7, with D possibly being TRBD1 (6 bases). Germline values: CDR1 LGHNA, CDR2 YNFKEQ. This CDR3 has 14 residues. The germline V and J ends were trimmed by 3 bases and 4 bases, with 13 bases remaining between them. This chain's CDR3 is CASSQERTDYEQYF. The CDR3 nucleotides read TGTGCCAGCAGCCAGGAGCGGACAGATTACGAGCAGTACTTC.

The chain uses TRBV5-6 and TRBJ1-2, with TRBD1 matching 8 bases. The junction had 10 bases not matched to a gene; V was cut back by 4 bases and J by 5 bases. This CDR3 region has 15 residues. Germline values: CDR1 SGHDT, CDR2 YYEEEE. CDR3: CASSQIDRGWYGYTF. The DNA for the CDR3 is TGTGCCAGCAGCCAGATAGACAGGGGTTGGTATGGCTACACCTTC.

The chain has TRBV5-1 and TRBJ2-1, with D unclear. The CDR3 is made up of 13 amino acids. Trimming shortened V by 3 bases and J by 5 bases, and 9 bases separated the two germline ends. Germline loops: CDR1 SGHRS, CDR2 YFSETQ. The CDR3 is CASSSSFDNEQFF. In DNA form, the CDR3 reads TGCGCCAGCAGCTCATCATTCGACAATGAGCAGTTCTTC.

V gene TRBV7-2 combines with J gene TRBJ1-1, with 7 bases aligning to TRBD1. The CDR3 contains 14 residues. Germline CDR1 is SGHTA and CDR2 is FQGNSA. The ends lost 6 bases at V and 5 bases at J; junction bases unmatched: 9. The CDR3: CASSPQGRRTEAFF. In DNA, the CDR3 is TGTGCCAGCAGTCCACAGGGGAGGAGAACTGAAGCTTTCTTT.

This clone was seen more than once but under ten times. This chain uses TRBV4-3 with TRBJ1-4, with a tentative D call TRBD1 (6 bases). The CDR3 covers 15 residues. The V gene lost 2 bases and the J gene lost 3 bases, with 10 bases spanning the gap. Germline-derived CDR1 and CDR2 are LGHNA and YSLEER. The DNA of the CDR3 is TGCGCCAGCAGCCAAAAGGGGGACCCTAATGAAAAACTGTTTTTT. It specifies CASSQKGDPNEKLFF.

This chain's CDR3 is CASSLATGGNQPQHF. The CDR3 nucleotides are TGTGCCAGCAGCTTAGCAACGGGCGGCAATCAGCCCCAGCATTTT. The V and J genes are TRBV7-7 and TRBJ1-5; no definite D call. Per the germline V gene, CDR1 is SSHAT and CDR2 is FNYEAQ (reference sequence). This CDR3 has 15 amino acids. The V end was cut by 0 bases, the J end by 2 bases, with 8 bases between.

The chain employs TRBV13 and TRBJ1-2; TRBD1 aligns across 8 bases. Trimming cost V 5 bases and J 8 bases; bases outside gene matches: 10. Per the germline V gene, CDR1 is PRHDT and CDR2 is FYEKMQ (reference sequence). The CDR3 is 14 residues long. The CDR3 DNA sequence: TGTGCCAGCAGCCCCCGGACAGGGCTAGGCGGCTACACCTTC. It is translated as CASSPRTGLGGYTF.

The V call is TRBV9, the J call TRBJ2-1; possibly TRBD2 for D (6 bases). V was shortened by 0 bases and J by 0 bases, with 7 bases between the two germline ends. Germline V lookup: CDR1 SGDLS, CDR2 YYNGEE. This CDR3 is 15 amino acids long. CDR3 nucleotides: TGTGCCAGCAGCGTAGATAGCGGCTCCTACAATGAGCAGTTCTTC. Translating gives CASSVDSGSYNEQFF.

The DNA for the CDR3 is TGTGCCAGCAGCACCGAGGGGAGATACTCTGGAAACACCATATATTTT. This translates into CASSTEGRYSGNTIYF. The chain has TRBV9 and TRBJ1-3; a possible D gene is TRBD1 (5 bases). V shed 4 bases and J shed 0 bases, with 14 bases lying between them. The CDR3 consists of 16 residues. Per germline, CDR1 SGDLS and CDR2 YYNGEE.

Concerning this clone itself: Since a much larger clone is just one base distant, this may be a read error. The chain recombines TRBV5-8 with TRBJ1-5; 7 bases match TRBD1. Germline V gene lookup returns CDR1 SGHTS and CDR2 YDEGEE. J lost 2 bases, V lost 0 bases, and 2 bases had no gene match. This CDR3 region has 15 residues. In DNA, the CDR3 is TGTGCCAGCAGCTTGGACAGGGGCGGCAATCAGCCCCAGCATTTT. Residues: CASSLDRGGNQPQHF. Combining the CDR3 with reference TRBV5-8 and TRBJ1-5 gives the whole variable domain EAGVTQSPTHLIKTRGQQATLRCSPISGHTSVYWYQQALGLGLQFLLWYDEGEERNRGNFPPRFSGRQFPNYSSELNVNALELEDSALYLCASSLDRGGNQPQHFGDGTRLSIL.

The CDR3 DNA reads as TGTGCCAGCAGCGTAGGGCAAGGGAGGTCAGTCCCCACAGATACGCAGTATTTT. Translating it yields CASSVGQGRSVPTDTQYF. This chain links TRBV9 with TRBJ2-3, with D possibly matching TRBD2 (6 bases). CDR3 size: 18 residues. With 0 bases removed from V and 2 bases from J, the gap between germline ends came to 19 bases. Germline CDR1 SGDLS, CDR2 YYNGEE.

The chain links TRBV4-2 to TRBJ1-2, with D perhaps matching TRBD1 (5 bases). V was shortened by 3 bases and J by 0 bases, with 14 bases between the two germline ends. The CDR3 loop spans 16 amino acids. From germline, CDR1 is LGHNA and CDR2 YNFKEQ. CDR3 DNA sequence: TGTGCCAGCAGCCACGCTGACAGCGATCCTAACTATGGCTACACCTTC. The encoded protein is CASSHADSDPNYGYTF.

This rearrangement joins TRBV5-6 to TRBJ2-6, with D perhaps being TRBD1 or TRBD2 (6 bases each). The V and J ends lost 2 bases and 4 bases respectively, with 22 bases between them. Germline loops: CDR1 SGHDT, CDR2 YYEEEE. The CDR3 contains 19 residues. For the CDR3, the DNA is TGTGCCAGCAGCTTACTTACGGGGGCACGCTTGATCGGGGCCAACGTCCTGACTTTC. This gives the protein CASSLLTGARLIGANVLTF.

DNA of the CDR3: TGTGCCAGCAGTTTATTGGGGACGGCCTACGAGCAGTACTTC. Translating gives CASSLLGTAYEQYF. The chain has TRBV27 and TRBJ2-7; D tentatively fits TRBD1 or TRBD2 (5 bases each). The germline V and J ends were trimmed by 1 base and 2 bases, with 9 bases remaining between them. The germline V gene has CDR1 MNHEY and CDR2 SMNVEV (reference sequence). The CDR3 is 14 amino acids.

V and J are TRBV19 and TRBJ1-1; D call uncertain. The CDR3 has 12 amino acids. Trimming left V 6 bases short and J 3 bases short, with 8 bases between. Per the germline V gene, CDR1 is LNHDA and CDR2 is SQIVND (reference sequence). CDR3 in amino acids: CASRPGDTEAFF. The CDR3 DNA reads TGTGCCAGTAGACCGGGAGACACTGAAGCTTTCTTT.

The chain carries TRBV28 and TRBJ2-7; no firm D call. The germline V gene has CDR1 MDHEN and CDR2 SYDVKM. This CDR3 has 14 amino acids. V was trimmed by 6 bases and J by 4 bases, leaving 16 bases between them. The CDR3 sequence is CASSNNRASYEQYV. The CDR3 DNA reads as TGTGCCAGCAGCAACAACCGGGCCAGTTACGAGCAGTACGTC.

The rearrangement joins TRBV10-3 to TRBJ1-6; D gene uncertain. Germline V gives CDR1 ENHRY, CDR2 SYGVKD. The CDR3 is 14 amino acids. The V and J ends lost 0 bases and 10 bases respectively, with 10 bases between them. The CDR3 is CAISESGVRSPLHF. CDR3 nucleotide sequence: TGTGCCATCAGTGAGTCTGGGGTACGATCACCCCTCCACTTT.

The chain is built from TRBV28 and TRBJ1-4; D may be TRBD1 (6 bases). The V end lost 10 bases, the J end lost 10 bases, and 13 bases lay between the germline ends. The CDR3 runs to 11 residues. Germline loops: CDR1 MDHEN, CDR2 SYDVKM. This CDR3 reads CATTGYRKLFF. The CDR3 region has the DNA TGTGCCACTACAGGGTACAGAAAACTGTTTTTT.

This clone appeared once. The chain couples TRBV7-2 to TRBJ2-5; possible D gene TRBD2, 6 bases. Germline CDR1 is SGHTA and CDR2 is FQGNSA. V lost 2 bases and J 5 bases, leaving 12 bases between the germline ends. The CDR3 contains 14 residues. The CDR3 bases are TGTGCCAGCAGCTTACGAGGCGGGACTGAGACCCAGTACTTC. Amino acids: CASSLRGGTETQYF. The whole variable domain, filled in from reference TRBV7-2 and TRBJ2-5, reads GAGVSQSPSNKVTEKGKDVELRCDPISGHTALYWYRQSLGQGLEFLIYFQGNSAPDKSGLPSDRFSAERTGGSVSTLTIQRTQQEDSAVYLCASSLRGGTETQYFGPGTRLLVL.

V gene TRBV19 combines with J gene TRBJ2-7; D remains unclear. The V and J ends lost 5 bases and 4 bases respectively, with 12 bases between them. The CDR3 has 13 residues. Per germline, CDR1 LNHDA and CDR2 SQIVND (reference sequence). The CDR3 coding sequence is TGTGCCAGTAGTGAGGAGTCTCAATACGAGCAGTACTTC. Protein product: CASSEESQYEQYF.

The chain uses TRBV6-5 and TRBJ2-3; 7 nucleotides line up with TRBD2. This CDR3 has 13 amino acids. The V segment lost 4 bases and the J segment 13 bases; nucleotides outside the gene matches: 11. Germline V gene sequence: CDR1 MNHEY, CDR2 SVGAGI. In DNA, the CDR3 is TGTGCCAGCAGTTCTTCCGGGACTACCGTCGAGTATTTT. Amino acids: CASSSSGTTVEYF.

The gene calls are TRBV6-5 and TRBJ2-7; D is possibly TRBD1 (6 bases). The V end was cut by 4 bases, the J end by 0 bases, with 16 bases between. From germline, CDR1 is MNHEY and CDR2 SVGAGI. The CDR3 extends over 16 amino acids. The CDR3 coding sequence is TGTGCCAGCAGTTCCCCCTTAAGGGACAACTCCTACGAGCAGTACTTC. It encodes CASSSPLRDNSYEQYF.

J is TRBJ1-1 and V is TRBV28, with D possibly matching TRBD1 (6 bases). Looked up from germline, CDR1 is MDHEN and CDR2 is SYDVKM. This CDR3 contains 16 residues. V lost 4 bases and J 0 bases, leaving 15 bases between the germline ends. The CDR3 is CASSSLRTDMNTEAFF. CDR3 DNA: TGTGCCAGCAGTTCCCTCCGGACAGACATGAACACTGAAGCTTTCTTT. Full variable domain (missing parts from reference TRBV28 and TRBJ1-1): DVKVTQSSRYLVKRTGEKVFLECVQDMDHENMFWYRQDPGLGLRLIYFSYDVKMKEKGDIPEGYSVSREKKERFSLILESASTNQTSMYLCASSSLRTDMNTEAFFGQGTRLTVV.

This chain links TRBV6-5 with TRBJ1-2; D remains ambiguous. CDR1 and CDR2 (germline): MNHEY, SVGAGI. Trimming left V 6 bases short and J 1 base short, with 9 bases between. The CDR3 contains 13 residues. The CDR3 sequence is CASRHTGNYGYTF. The CDR3 DNA reads as TGTGCCAGCAGACATACCGGTAACTATGGCTACACCTTC.

The rearrangement links TRBV14 to TRBJ1-1; the D is unclear. With 3 bases removed from V and 9 bases from J, the gap between germline ends came to 11 bases. This CDR3 has 12 residues. Germline V gene data show CDR1 as SGHDN and CDR2 as FVKESK. CDR3 sequence: CASSQSLGQAFF. CDR3 sequence (DNA): TGTGCCAGCAGCCAGAGCCTTGGCCAAGCTTTCTTT.

V is TRBV12-5 and J is TRBJ2-2; perhaps TRBD1 as D (6 bases). Germline V gene lookup returns CDR1 LGHNT and CDR2 FRNRAP. The germline V and J ends were trimmed by 1 base and 4 bases, with 13 bases remaining between them. This CDR3 comprises 16 residues. This CDR3 reads CASGLGVGASTGELFF. CDR3 coding DNA: TGTGCTAGTGGTTTGGGTGTGGGGGCGAGCACCGGGGAGCTGTTTTTT.

The chain links TRBV19 to TRBJ1-1, with TRBD1 identical over 9 bases. J lost 4 bases, V lost 5 bases, and 14 bases had no gene match. Per the germline V gene, CDR1 is LNHDA and CDR2 is SQIVND (reference sequence). This CDR3 has 17 amino acids. CDR3 sequence reads: CASSPGSGQGFGTEAFF. The CDR3 DNA follows: TGTGCCAGTAGTCCCGGGTCGGGACAGGGTTTCGGCACTGAAGCTTTCTTT.

This chain joins TRBV2 and TRBJ2-1; D might be TRBD2 (5 bases). This CDR3 region has 13 residues. V lost 7 bases and J lost 9, with 16 bases in between. CDR1 is SNHLY and CDR2 is FYNNEI in the germline V gene. The chain's CDR3 is CASKQLVPGEQFF. Written as DNA, the CDR3 is TGTGCCAGCAAGCAACTAGTCCCAGGTGAGCAGTTCTTC.